This T cell receptor (beta chain) was found in a study of shared clonotypes between healthy human individuals. CD45RO-negative CD8 cells positively selected for CCR7 made up the naive population, which excluded terminally differentiated effector memory CD45RA+ cells. Clones were sequenced by immunoSEQ multiplex PCR, and TCRdb holds only the in-frame ones, with some missing. The profile shows 550,000 to 750,000 clones, roughly 95% of them singletons. Trimming took 3 bases from V and 7 from J, leaving 12 bases between them. Per the germline V gene, CDR1 is LNHNV and CDR2 is YYDKDF (reference sequence). The CDR3 loop spans 13 amino acids.

This rearrangement joins TRBV15 to TRBJ1-1; D perhaps matches TRBD1 (5 bases). The sequence came from a woman in her thirties in good health. Sequencing was carried out using naive CD8+ T cells sorted from blood. In DNA form, the CDR3 reads TGTGCCACCAGCAGCAGGGACCCCCTTGAAGCTTTCTTT. The encoded protein is CATSSRDPLEAFF.